Presented here are 30 T cell receptor beta chains from one specimen sequenced in a study of blood T cell repertoires in COVID-19. Sequenced by immunoSEQ multiplex PCR; TCRdb stores in-frame clones only, minus some. The sample carries 25,000 to 35,000 clones, around 85% recorded once. Sequenced sample: peripheral blood. Every receptor here comes from a human donor with active COVID-19. The donor label of this sample is uncertain.

The chain combines TRBV27 with TRBJ2-2, with 11 bases that match TRBD2. The ends lost 3 bases at V and 7 bases at J; junction bases unmatched: 22. The CDR3 is made up of 21 amino acids. CDR1 and CDR2 (germline): MNHEY, SMNVEV (reference sequence). The CDR3 here is CASSFDNSPFTSGRLGGELFF. The CDR3 region has the DNA TGTGCCAGCAGTTTCGACAACTCCCCCTTTACTAGCGGGAGACTCGGCGGGGAGCTGTTTTTT.

The chain uses TRBV3-1 (or the pseudogene TRBV3-2) and TRBJ1-4; maybe TRBD1 (6 bases). Trimming stripped 2 bases from V and 8 bases from J, with 12 bases between. Germline V lookup: CDR1 LGHDT, CDR2 YNNKEL (reference sequence). The CDR3 spans 14 residues. The CDR3 DNA reads as TGTGCCAGCAGCCAACAGGGGCAGGGCGAAAAACTGTTTTTT. Amino acid sequence: CASSQQGQGEKLFF.

V gene TRBV4-3 combines with J gene TRBJ1-5; tentative D call: TRBD1 (5 bases). Between the trimmed V and J ends, which lost 0 bases and 7 bases, there was a span of 13 bases. Germline lookup yields CDR1 LGHNA and CDR2 YSLEER. The CDR3 loop spans 15 amino acids. The CDR3 loop is CASSQDSGGGQPQHF. Here the CDR3 DNA reads TGCGCCAGCAGCCAAGATTCGGGCGGGGGGCAGCCCCAGCATTTT.

The CDR3 DNA sequence: TGTGCCAGCAGTTACGCAGGGGTCGGGGAGACCCAGTACTTC. Amino acids: CASSYAGVGETQYF. V usage is TRBV6-5 and J usage is TRBJ2-5; tentative D call: TRBD1 (6 bases). Germline CDR1 and CDR2: MNHEY and SVGAGI. The CDR3 consists of 14 residues. Trimming pared 2 bases from V and 5 bases from J, leaving 12 bases between.

J is TRBJ2-1 and V is TRBV6-5; 9 bases agree with TRBD1. The CDR3 length is 13 residues. Losses at the gene ends were 4 bases for V and 7 bases for J; bases not matched to a gene: 2. CDR1 and CDR2 from the germline V gene are MNHEY and SVGAGI. DNA for the CDR3: TGTGCCAGCAGTTCCGACAGGGGGAATGAGCAGTTCTTC. Protein: CASSSDRGNEQFF.

The chain has TRBV14 and TRBJ2-1; TRBD2 matches 8 bases. The germline CDR1 and CDR2 sequences are SGHDN and FVKESK. Losses at the gene ends were 0 bases for V and 2 bases for J; bases not matched to a gene: 6. This CDR3 is built from 17 residues. The CDR3 is CASSQDMGGRTYNEQFF. The CDR3 region has the DNA TGTGCCAGCAGCCAAGATATGGGCGGGAGGACCTACAATGAGCAGTTCTTC.

This chain links TRBV19 with TRBJ1-5; D remains unclear. This CDR3 spans 17 amino acids. V was shortened by 3 bases and J by 0 bases, with 15 bases between the two germline ends. Germline V gene data show CDR1 as LNHDA and CDR2 as SQIVND (reference sequence). The CDR3 region is CASSIIGWQDSNQPQHF. The CDR3 DNA reads as TGTGCCAGTAGTATCATTGGGTGGCAGGATAGCAATCAGCCCCAGCATTTT. The full variable domain, in which reference TRBV19 and TRBJ1-5 provide the parts outside the CDR3, is DGGITQSPKYLFRKEGQNVTLSCEQNLNHDAMYWYRQDPGQGLRLIYYSQIVNDFQKGDIAEGYSVSREKKESFPLTVTSAQKNPTAFYLCASSIIGWQDSNQPQHFGDGTRLSIL.

The chain couples TRBV7-9 to TRBJ1-4; possible D gene TRBD1, 6 bases. CDR1 SEHNR and CDR2 FQNEAQ come from the germline V gene (reference sequence). The V end was cut by 2 bases, the J end by 10 bases, with 20 bases between. The CDR3 consists of 16 residues. The CDR3 DNA is TGTGCCAGCAGCTTATTGCAGGATAAGGGGGGGCGAAAACTGTTTTTT. This encodes CASSLLQDKGGRKLFF.

This clone was seen just once. The rearrangement uses TRBV7-2 and TRBJ2-1, with 12 bases that match TRBD2. The CDR3 extends over 16 amino acids. Germline V gene lookup returns CDR1 SGHTA and CDR2 FQGNSA. The J segment lost 8 bases and the V segment lost 1 base, leaving 6 bases of the junction unmatched. CDR3 in amino acids: CASSLVASGRAHEQFF. In nucleotides, the CDR3 is TGTGCCAGCAGCTTAGTCGCTAGCGGGAGGGCCCATGAGCAGTTCTTC.

V gene TRBV10-3 combines with J gene TRBJ1-4; 8 nucleotides line up with TRBD1. Germline values: CDR1 ENHRY, CDR2 SYGVKD. The CDR3 is 14 residues long. V shed 3 bases, J shed 6 bases, and the junction held 3 bases outside the gene matches. The CDR3 loop reads CAISEGQGYEKLFF. The DNA of the CDR3 is TGTGCCATCAGTGAAGGACAGGGATATGAAAAACTGTTTTTT.

The gene calls are TRBV6-5 and TRBJ1-2; 7 bases align to TRBD1. CDR1 and CDR2 (germline): MNHEY, SVGAGI. V lost 6 bases, J lost 5 bases, and 9 bases stayed unmatched. This CDR3 is built from 14 residues. CDR3 in DNA: TGTGCCAGCAGAACCCGACAGGGAGAGTATGGCTACACCTTC. It is translated as CASRTRQGEYGYTF.

V is TRBV28 and J is TRBJ1-2; 7 positions agree with TRBD1. The CDR3 spans 15 residues. The ends lost 0 bases at V and 1 base at J; junction bases unmatched: 2. CDR1 and CDR2 (germline): MDHEN, SYDVKM. CDR3 in amino acids: CASSLWQGDNYGYTF. CDR3 sequence (DNA): TGTGCCAGCAGTTTATGGCAGGGGGATAACTATGGCTACACCTTC.

V gene TRBV7-9 combines with J gene TRBJ2-7, with unresolved D. The CDR3 contains 12 residues. V lost 5 bases to trimming and J lost 7 bases, with 12 bases between them. Germline lookup yields CDR1 SEHNR and CDR2 FQNEAQ (reference sequence). In DNA, the CDR3 is TGTGCCAGCAGCGTTCTCTATTTAGAGCAGTACTTC. Protein: CASSVLYLEQYF.

This rearrangement joins TRBV6-5 to TRBJ2-7; 11 nucleotides align to TRBD2. Germline V gene data show CDR1 as MNHEY and CDR2 as SVGAGI. V shed 2 bases and J 5 bases; nucleotides not matched to a gene: 8. The CDR3 contains 16 residues. This chain's CDR3 is CASSYRLTSGKDEQYF. The CDR3 DNA reads as TGTGCCAGCAGTTACAGATTGACTAGCGGGAAGGACGAGCAGTACTTC.

This clone was observed a handful of times. The V call is TRBV7-9, the J call TRBJ2-1, with D possibly matching TRBD2 (6 bases). Germline V CDR1 and CDR2: SEHNR, FQNEAQ (reference sequence). CDR3 length: 15 amino acids. Trimming took 4 bases from V and 1 from J, leaving 11 bases between them. The CDR3 DNA sequence: TGTGCCAGCAGCTCGATGGGAGGATCCTACAATGAGCAGTTCTTC. As protein: CASSSMGGSYNEQFF.

This rearrangement joins TRBV5-1 to TRBJ2-5, with D possibly being TRBD2 (5 bases). The CDR3 contains 14 residues. V was clipped by 0 bases and J by 5 bases, with 11 bases between them. CDR1 and CDR2 (germline): SGHRS, YFSETQ. CDR3 in DNA: TGCGCCAGCAGCTTGGGCAGTACGGGGGAGACCCAGTACTTC. Translation: CASSLGSTGETQYF.

The chain joins TRBV7-2 to TRBJ2-1; the match to TRBD2 covers 11 bases. The germline V gene has CDR1 SGHTA and CDR2 FQGNSA. V gave up 5 bases and J gave up 3 bases; unmatched junction bases: 3. The CDR3 runs 15 residues. In nucleotides, the CDR3 is TGTGCCAGCAGCCCGGGACTAGCGGACTACAATGAGCAGTTCTTC. Residues: CASSPGLADYNEQFF.

The rearrangement uses TRBV11-3 and TRBJ2-5, with 8 bases identical to TRBD1. V was pared by 5 bases and J by 4 bases, with 3 bases of the junction left unmatched. The CDR3 length is 13 residues. Germline V gene lookup returns CDR1 SGHNT and CDR2 YENEEA. In DNA form, the CDR3 reads TGTGCCAGCAGCCCGACAGGGGCAGAGACCCAGTACTTC. Residues: CASSPTGAETQYF. The full variable domain, completed using reference TRBV11-3 and TRBJ2-5, is EAGVVQSPRYKIIEKKQPVAFWCNPISGHNTLYWYLQNLGQGPELLIRYENEEAVDDSQLPKDRFSAERLKGVDSTLKIQPAELGDSAVYLCASSPTGAETQYFGPGTRLLVL.

The chain employs TRBV5-5 and TRBJ2-7, with 9 bases that match TRBD1. CDR1 is SGHKS, CDR2 YYEKEE, per germline (reference sequence). V shed 5 bases and J 5 bases; nucleotides not matched to a gene: 11. The CDR3 contains 15 residues. The CDR3 spells CASSYGTGFINEQYF. The CDR3 DNA follows: TGTGCCAGCAGTTACGGGACAGGGTTCATCAACGAGCAGTACTTC.

The genes are TRBV4-2 and TRBJ2-3; 10 nucleotides line up with TRBD2. Germline loops: CDR1 LGHNA, CDR2 YNFKEQ. This CDR3 spans 17 amino acids. The ends lost 1 base at V and 5 bases at J; junction bases unmatched: 9. DNA for the CDR3: TGTGCCAGCAGCCAAGGCTTTGGCGCTAGCGGGGGAGATACGCAGTATTTT. It codes for CASSQGFGASGGDTQYF.

The chain couples TRBV6-4 to TRBJ2-1; 10 positions agree with TRBD2. Trimming took 3 bases from V and 9 from J; bases not matched to a gene: 8. Per the germline V gene, CDR1 is MRHNA and CDR2 is SNTAGT. The CDR3 runs 15 residues. The CDR3, as DNA: TGTGCCAGCAGTGAAAAGCCTAGCGGGGGTGGTGAGCAGTTCTTC. Amino acid sequence: CASSEKPSGGGEQFF.

The chain joins TRBV9 to TRBJ2-1; 14 bases map to TRBD2. V lost 0 bases to trimming and J lost 6 bases; unmatched junction nucleotides: 2. CDR1 and CDR2 from the germline V gene are SGDLS and YYNGEE. The CDR3 runs 16 residues. Here the CDR3 DNA reads TGTGCCAGCAGCGTAGCTGGACTAGCGGGAGGCAATGAGCAGTTCTTC. The encoded protein is CASSVAGLAGGNEQFF.

The chain links TRBV7-2 to TRBJ2-3; 7 nucleotides align to TRBD2. Trimming cost V 5 bases and J 3 bases; bases outside gene matches: 8. The CDR3 is 15 residues long. Germline values: CDR1 SGHTA, CDR2 FQGNSA. CDR3 bases: TGTGCCAGCAGCCCGGGGGGTACCCGAACAGATACGCAGTATTTT. It specifies CASSPGGTRTDTQYF.

The CDR3 sequence: CASSGGRDQPQHF. The CDR3 nucleotides read TGTGCCAGCAGTGGAGGTCGCGATCAGCCCCAGCATTTT. V gene TRBV2 combines with J gene TRBJ1-5; D ambiguous. This CDR3 is built from 13 residues. Germline V lookup: CDR1 SNHLY, CDR2 FYNNEI. Trimming took 4 bases from V and 5 from J, leaving 9 bases between them.

This rearrangement joins TRBV27 to TRBJ1-4; TRBD1 is a possible D gene (5 bases). Trimming pared 8 bases from V and 4 bases from J, leaving 11 bases between. CDR1 is MNHEY, CDR2 SMNVEV, per germline (reference sequence). CDR3 length: 13 amino acids. CDR3: CASLEGVNEKLFF. Written as DNA, the CDR3 is TGTGCCAGCCTTGAAGGGGTTAATGAAAAACTGTTTTTT.

The J gene is TRBJ1-5, the V gene TRBV4-1; TRBD1 might be the D (6 bases). The CDR3 contains 13 residues. Germline V CDR1 and CDR2: MGHRA, YSYEKL. V was cut by 8 bases and J by 4 bases, with 12 bases left in between. The CDR3 is CASGRQVNQPQHF. The CDR3 DNA follows: TGCGCCAGCGGGAGACAGGTTAATCAGCCCCAGCATTTT.

The V call is TRBV9, the J call TRBJ2-2; 7 nucleotides agree with TRBD1. The CDR3 spans 16 residues. The junction had 11 bases not matched to a gene; V was cut back by 4 bases and J by 5 bases. The V gene's germline CDR1 is SGDLS and CDR2 YYNGEE. CDR3: CASSPHLQGVTGELFF. The CDR3 nucleotides are TGTGCCAGCAGCCCCCATCTCCAGGGGGTTACCGGGGAGCTGTTTTTT. Based on the CDR3 plus reference TRBV9 and TRBJ2-2, the full variable domain is DSGVTQTPKHLITATGQRVTLRCSPRSGDLSVYWYQQSLDQGLQFLIQYYNGEERAKGNILERFSAQQFPDLHSELNLSSLELGDSALYFCASSPHLQGVTGELFFGEGSRLTVL.

This sequence joins TRBV1 and TRBJ1-4; the table's D call, TRBD1, was not checked against the DNA. TRBV1 represents a pseudogene. The CDR3 is 17 amino acids. The CDR3 bases are TGCACCAGCAGCCAAGATAGGTCGAGACAGGCTAATGAAAAACTGTTTTTT. It is translated as CTSSQDRSRQANEKLFF.

The genes are TRBV28 and TRBJ1-2, with 9 bases matching TRBD1. CDR1 and CDR2 from the germline V gene are MDHEN and SYDVKM. The CDR3 runs to 14 residues. V lost 4 bases to trimming and J lost 4 bases; unmatched junction nucleotides: 4. The CDR3 DNA sequence: TGTGCCAGCAGTTCAGGACAGGGGAGCTATGGCTACACCTTC. Amino acid sequence: CASSSGQGSYGYTF.

The rearrangement links TRBV29-1 to TRBJ2-3; weak D call: TRBD2 (5 bases). CDR1 and CDR2 (germline): SQVTM, ANQGSEA. Between the trimmed V and J ends, which lost 7 bases and 0 bases, there was a span of 14 bases. This CDR3 comprises 14 residues. CDR3 bases: TGCAGCGCCGACGGGGAACGGAGCACAGATACGCAGTATTTT. Protein: CSADGERSTDTQYF.